This TCR beta chain stems from a study of human T cells and chemical hapten exposure. This sample's time point: pre-sensitization, week 0. Treatment of the sample: therapeutic diphenylcyclopropenone sensitization with weekly scalp DPC. The germline V gene encodes CDR1 MDHEN and CDR2 SYDVKM. V lost 2 bases and J 0 bases, leaving 11 bases between the germline ends. CDR3 length equals 16 residues. TCRdb reprocessed the RACE reads via MiXCR and lists one record per CDR3 protein. The table shows more than 250,000 distinct CDR3 sequences, with about 9.4% occurring only once. This chain uses TRBV28 with TRBJ1-5, with no clear D. The sample was whole blood, taken in connection with sensitization to the hapten diphenylcyclopropenone (DPC). The receptor was derived from a woman aged 40 to 50 with alopecia areata. Some clones in this sample may be carry-over from other donors' samples. The CDR3 DNA follows: TGTGCCAGCAGTTTACGGCGGCACCTTAGCAATCAGCCCCAGCATTTT. Translation gives CASSLRRHLSNQPQHF.